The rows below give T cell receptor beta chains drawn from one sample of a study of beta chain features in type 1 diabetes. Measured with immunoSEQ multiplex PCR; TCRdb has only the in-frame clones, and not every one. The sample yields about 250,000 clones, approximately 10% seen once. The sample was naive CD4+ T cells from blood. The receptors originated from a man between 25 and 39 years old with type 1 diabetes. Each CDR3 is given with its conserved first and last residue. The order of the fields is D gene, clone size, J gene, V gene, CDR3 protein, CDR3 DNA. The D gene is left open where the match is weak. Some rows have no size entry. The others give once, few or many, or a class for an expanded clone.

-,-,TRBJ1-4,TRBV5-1,CASSLGQFTATNEKLFF,TGCGCCAGCAGCTTGGGACAGTTTACCGCAACTAATGAAAAACTGTTTTTT
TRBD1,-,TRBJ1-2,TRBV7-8,CASSNPGQIYGYTF,TGTGCCAGCAGCAATCCGGGACAGATTTATGGCTACACCTTC
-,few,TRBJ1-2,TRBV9,CASSADSGNYGYTF,TGTGCCAGCAGCGCGGACTCTGGGAACTATGGCTACACCTTC
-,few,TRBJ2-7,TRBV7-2,CASSLGAGNEQYF,TGTGCCAGCAGCTTAGGCGCGGGGAACGAGCAGTACTTC
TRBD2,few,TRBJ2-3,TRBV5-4,CASSTRTSGGSGDTQYF,TGTGCCAGCAGCACCAGGACTAGCGGGGGGAGTGGAGATACGCAGTATTTT
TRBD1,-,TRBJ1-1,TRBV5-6,CASSPKWAGGNTEAFF,TGTGCCAGCAGCCCGAAGTGGGCAGGGGGGAACACTGAAGCTTTCTTT
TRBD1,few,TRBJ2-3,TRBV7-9,CASSLAGQGLDTQYF,TGTGCCAGCAGCTTAGCCGGACAGGGGTTAGATACGCAGTATTTT
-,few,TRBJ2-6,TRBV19,CASSIRDSGANVLTF,TGTGCCAGTAGTATTCGGGACTCTGGGGCCAACGTCCTGACTTTC
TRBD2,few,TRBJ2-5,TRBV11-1,CASSSRGGLAEETQYF,TGTGCCAGCAGCTCCCGGGGGGGACTAGCGGAAGAGACCCAGTACTTC
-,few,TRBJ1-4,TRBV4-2,CASSQDDSATNEKLFF,TGTGCCAGCAGCCAAGATGACTCTGCAACTAATGAAAAACTGTTTTTT
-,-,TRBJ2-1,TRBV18,CASSPRMQDNEQFF,TGTGCCAGCTCACCAAGAATGCAGGACAATGAGCAGTTCTTC
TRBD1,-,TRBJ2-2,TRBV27,CASSLSPWQGAATGELFF,TGTGCCAGCAGTTTATCGCCTTGGCAGGGGGCGGCCACCGGGGAGCTGTTTTTT
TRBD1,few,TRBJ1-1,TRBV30,CAWSLTGGGTEAFF,TGTGCCTGGAGTTTGACAGGGGGAGGCACTGAAGCTTTCTTT
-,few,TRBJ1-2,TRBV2,CASSSGVNYGYTF,TGTGCCAGCAGTTCTGGAGTTAACTATGGCTACACCTTC
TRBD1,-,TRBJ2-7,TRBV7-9,CASSPQGASYEQYF,TGTGCCAGCAGCCCGCAGGGGGCATCCTACGAGCAGTACTTC
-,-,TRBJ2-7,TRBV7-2,CASSLTTGSSYEQYF,TGTGCCAGCAGCTTAACAACAGGGAGCTCCTACGAGCAGTACTTC
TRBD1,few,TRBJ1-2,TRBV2,CASRNLGDRGSYGYTF,TGTGCCAGCAGGAATTTGGGGGACAGGGGATCCTATGGCTACACCTTC
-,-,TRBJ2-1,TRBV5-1,CASSLLGSLGFYNEQFF,TGCGCCAGCAGCTTGCTGGGGAGCCTGGGGTTCTACAATGAGCAGTTCTTC
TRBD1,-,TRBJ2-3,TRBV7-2,CASSGTGRSAVTDTQYF,TGTGCCAGCTCCGGGACAGGGAGGTCGGCTGTGACAGATACGCAGTATTTT
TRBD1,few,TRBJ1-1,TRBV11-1,CASSLQGEAEAFF,TGTGCCAGCAGCTTACAGGGGGAAGCTGAAGCTTTCTTT
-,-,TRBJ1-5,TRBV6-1,CASSETGYNQPQHF,TGTGCCAGCAGTGAAACAGGCTACAATCAGCCCCAGCATTTT
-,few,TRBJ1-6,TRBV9,CASSVSGSSYNSPLHF,TGTGCCAGCAGCGTATCGGGGAGCTCCTATAATTCACCCCTCCACTTT
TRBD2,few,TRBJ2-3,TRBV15,CATRVAGVADTQYF,TGTGCCACCAGAGTAGCGGGGGTGGCAGATACGCAGTATTTT
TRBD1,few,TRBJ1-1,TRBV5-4,CASSGRTGLNTEAFF,TGTGCCAGCAGCGGCAGGACAGGCCTGAACACTGAAGCTTTCTTT
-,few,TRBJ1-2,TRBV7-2,CASSHRTTNYGYTF,TGTGCCAGCAGCCACAGGACCACAAACTATGGCTACACCTTC
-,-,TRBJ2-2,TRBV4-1,CASSQVGAVGELFF,TGCGCCAGCAGCCAAGTGGGGGCCGTCGGGGAGCTGTTTTTT
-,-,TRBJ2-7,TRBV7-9,CASSSGAYEQYF,TGTGCCAGCAGTTCAGGGGCATACGAGCAGTACTTC
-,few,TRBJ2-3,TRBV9,CASTPGSQGTQYF,TGTGCCAGCACCCCCGGGTCCCAGGGTACGCAGTATTTT
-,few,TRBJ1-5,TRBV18,CASSLQSAGGGDDQPQHF,TGTGCCAGCTCACTACAGAGTGCAGGCGGGGGCGACGATCAGCCCCAGCATTTT
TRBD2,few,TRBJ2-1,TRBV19,CASSILGLAGGFAYNEQFF,TGTGCCAGTAGTATACTGGGACTAGCGGGGGGGTTCGCCTACAATGAGCAGTTCTTC
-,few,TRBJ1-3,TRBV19,CASKRAAGNTIYF,TGTGCCAGTAAGAGGGCTGCAGGAAACACCATATATTTT
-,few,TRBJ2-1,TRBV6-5,CASSRKGQNEQFF,TGTGCCAGCAGCCGAAAAGGACAGAATGAGCAGTTCTTC
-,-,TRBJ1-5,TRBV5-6,CASSPSGGHQPQHF,TGTGCCAGCAGCCCCTCGGGGGGCCATCAGCCCCAGCATTTT
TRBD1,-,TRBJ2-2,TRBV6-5,CASSPGTANTGELFF,TGTGCCAGCAGTCCCGGGACAGCGAACACCGGGGAGCTGTTTTTT
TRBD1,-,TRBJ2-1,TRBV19,CATFDRGVRNEQFF,TGTGCCACTTTCGACAGGGGCGTCCGGAATGAGCAGTTCTTC
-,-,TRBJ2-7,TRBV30,CAFSPGVYEQYF,TGTGCCTTTAGCCCCGGGGTCTACGAGCAGTACTTC
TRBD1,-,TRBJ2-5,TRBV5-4,CASSDRATMKTQYF,TGTGCCAGCAGCGACAGGGCCACTATGAAGACCCAGTACTTC
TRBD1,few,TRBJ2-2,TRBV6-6,CATENRGGGELFF,TGTGCCACCGAGAACAGGGGCGGCGGGGAGCTGTTTTTT
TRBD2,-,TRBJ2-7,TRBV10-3,CAISESRGGKSYEQYF,TGTGCCATCAGTGAGTCGAGGGGAGGGAAGTCCTACGAGCAGTACTTC
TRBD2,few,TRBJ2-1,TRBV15,CATSRKGRGERNEQFF,TGTGCCACCAGCAGAAAGGGGCGGGGGGAAAGAAATGAGCAGTTCTTC
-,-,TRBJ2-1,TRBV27,CASSLPRSSYNEQFF,TGTGCCAGCAGTTTACCTCGTAGCTCCTACAATGAGCAGTTCTTC
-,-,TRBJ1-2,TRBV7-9,CASSSRDFYGYTF,TGTGCCAGCAGCTCCCGGGACTTCTATGGCTACACCTTC
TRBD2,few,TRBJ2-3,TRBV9,CASSNAGAGGATDTQYF,TGTGCCAGCAGCAACGCCGGCGCGGGGGGGGCAACAGATACGCAGTATTTT
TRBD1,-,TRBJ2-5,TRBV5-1,CASSSGTALGETQYF,TGCGCCAGCAGCTCGGGGACAGCCCTGGGGGAGACCCAGTACTTC
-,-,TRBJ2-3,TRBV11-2,CASSLELARSDTQYF,TGTGCCAGCAGCTTAGAGCTAGCTAGGTCAGATACGCAGTATTTT
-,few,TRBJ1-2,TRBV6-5,CASSYYVGGGYTF,TGTGCCAGCAGTTACTATGTAGGAGGGGGCTACACCTTC
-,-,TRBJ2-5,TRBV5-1,CASSFGQNQETQYF,TGCGCCAGCAGCTTCGGACAAAACCAAGAGACCCAGTACTTC
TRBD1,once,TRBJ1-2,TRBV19,CATTGTGVNYGYTF,TGTGCCACCACCGGGACAGGGGTTAACTATGGCTACACCTTC
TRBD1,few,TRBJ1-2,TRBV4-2,CASSQEGPTGRYGYTF,TGTGCCAGCAGCCAAGAGGGGCCGACAGGGCGTTATGGCTACACCTTC
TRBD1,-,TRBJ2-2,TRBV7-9,CASSTTGGSGELFF,TGTGCCAGCTCAACTACAGGGGGCTCCGGGGAGCTGTTTTTT
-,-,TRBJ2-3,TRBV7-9,CASSLNERTSTDTQYF,TGTGCCAGCAGCTTAAATGAGCGAACTAGCACAGATACGCAGTATTTT
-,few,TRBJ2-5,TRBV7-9,CASSLVKELYF,TGTGCCAGCAGCTTAGTAAAGGAGCTGTACTTC